The 26 T cell receptor beta chains presented below share a single source sample, sequenced in a study of blood T cells in healthy people across ages. A sample-barcoded 5' primer and a J-beta primer mix were used in a second PCR of roughly 6 to 11 cycles. TCRdb called the 5' RACE reads again in MiXCR, with one record for every CDR3 protein. In the table there are fewer than 1,000,000 distinct CDR3 sequences, about half of which are singletons. The specimen sequenced was blood. These receptors were obtained from an elderly man in good health.

About this clonotype: With a much larger clone just one base away, this may be a read error. CDR3 region: CAGSSAGQGEQYF. The CDR3 DNA sequence: TGTGCCGGCAGCTCCGCAGGGCAAGGCGAGCAGTACTTC. The chain links TRBV7-2 to TRBJ2-5, with a possible D match to TRBD1 (5 bases). With the DNA end fitting TRBJ2-7 better, the J assignment may be wrong. From germline, CDR1 is SGHTA and CDR2 FQGNSA. There are 13 residues in the CDR3.

As to this clonotype: At one of its ends the junction is not consistent with the germline gene, which may arise from a read error. V is TRBV7-2 and J is TRBJ1-6, with D possibly TRBD1 on 6 matching bases. The germline gives CDR1 SGHTA, CDR2 FQGNSA. The CDR3 is made up of 14 amino acids. CDR3 in amino acids: CASSFKGVGSPPHF. The CDR3 DNA reads TGTGCCAGCAGCTTTAAGGGGGTCGGTTCACCCCCCCACTTT.

V is TRBV7-2 and J is TRBJ2-7; 11 bases align to TRBD2. CDR1 SGHTA and CDR2 FQGNSA come from the germline V gene. V shed 4 bases and J 4 bases; nucleotides not matched to a gene: 9. This CDR3 is built from 16 residues. The CDR3 coding sequence is TGTGCCAGCAGCTCAAGGGCTAGCGGGGGGCTATACGAGCAGTACTTC. Translation: CASSSRASGGLYEQYF.

This sequence joins TRBV6-1 and TRBJ1-5; tentative D call: TRBD1 (6 bases). The V gene lost 0 bases and the J gene lost 5 bases, with 14 bases spanning the gap. CDR1 is MNHNS, CDR2 SASEGT, per germline. CDR3 length equals 16 residues. For the CDR3, the DNA is TGTGCCAGCAGTGAAGCCTTCGGACAGTGGGATCAGCCCCAGCATTTT. Translation gives CASSEAFGQWDQPQHF.

The V call is TRBV1, the J call TRBJ2-7; the table's D call, TRBD2, was not checked against the DNA. TRBV1 is a pseudogene locus. This CDR3 is built from 16 residues. CDR3 residues: CTSSQGAGVSSYEQYF. The DNA for the CDR3 is TGCACCAGCAGCCAAGGGGCGGGAGTGAGCTCCTACGAGCAGTACTTC.

V usage is TRBV12-3 or TRBV12-4 and J usage is TRBJ2-2; D is perhaps TRBD1 (6 bases). V was shortened by 3 bases and J by 1 base, with 15 bases between the two germline ends. This CDR3 comprises 17 residues. Written as DNA, the CDR3 is TGTGCCAGCAGTTTGGGGACAAACGACCAGAACACCGGGGAGCTGTTTTTT. Translation gives CASSLGTNDQNTGELFF.

This sequence joins TRBV20-1 and TRBJ2-1; possibly TRBD1 or TRBD2 for D (6 bases each). Germline V CDR1 and CDR2: DFQATT, SNEGSKA (reference sequence). This CDR3 region has 16 residues. The V and J ends lost 3 bases and 4 bases respectively, with 19 bases between them. The CDR3 sequence is CSARAPDSGSYNEQFF. The CDR3 DNA reads TGCAGTGCTAGGGCACCGGACAGCGGGTCGTACAATGAGCAGTTCTTC.

The chain recombines TRBV4-2 with TRBJ2-7; D is uncertain. The V and J ends lost 4 bases and 4 bases respectively, with 11 bases between them. CDR1 LGHNA and CDR2 YNFKEQ come from the germline V gene. The CDR3 has 13 amino acids. CDR3 region: CASSPNGRYEQYF. CDR3 DNA: TGTGCCAGCAGCCCAAATGGCCGATACGAGCAGTACTTC.

This clonotype was seen a few times. The chain carries TRBV20-1 and TRBJ1-6; TRBD1 might be the D (5 bases). Germline V gene lookup returns CDR1 DFQATT and CDR2 SNEGSKA (reference sequence). Trimming took 3 bases from V and 10 from J, leaving 16 bases between them. CDR3 length: 14 amino acids. CDR3 sequence: CSARDQAQGSPLHF. Written as DNA, the CDR3 is TGCAGTGCTAGGGATCAGGCCCAGGGATCACCCCTCCACTTT.

The table lists this clonotype with a few counts. The chain couples TRBV5-1 to TRBJ1-1; D unclear. Trimming pared 4 bases from V and 1 base from J, leaving 11 bases between. This CDR3 is built from 14 residues. Germline CDR1 is SGHRS and CDR2 is YFSETQ. The CDR3 region is CASSPVVGNTEAFF. As DNA, the CDR3 is TGCGCCAGCAGCCCAGTTGTGGGGAACACTGAAGCTTTCTTT.

In this sample, this clonotype turned up a few times. The chain joins TRBV20-1 to TRBJ2-1; D is undetermined. CDR3 length equals 12 residues. Per germline, CDR1 DFQATT and CDR2 SNEGSKA (reference sequence). V lost 0 bases to trimming and J lost 7 bases, with 7 bases between them. In nucleotides, the CDR3 is TGCAGTGCTAGAGAGGATGGGAATGAGCAGTTCTTC. Its protein product is CSAREDGNEQFF.

This clonotype was found a few times. This sequence joins TRBV12-3 or TRBV12-4 and TRBJ2-1; TRBD1 matches at 8 bases. CDR3 length: 13 amino acids. After removal of 6 bases from V and 6 bases from J, the junction contained 4 bases not matched to a gene. The CDR3 nucleotides read TGTGCCAGCAGAGTAACAGGGGGCAATGAGCAGTTCTTC. This encodes CASRVTGGNEQFF.

This clonotype was detected many times. The chain couples TRBV20-1 to TRBJ2-7; 10 positions agree with TRBD2. The length of the CDR3 is 16 residues. Germline CDR1 is DFQATT and CDR2 is SNEGSKA (reference sequence). V dropped 0 bases and J dropped 4; count of bases not matched to a gene: 9. The CDR3 reads CSARDETSGLAYEQYF. The DNA for the CDR3 is TGCAGTGCTAGAGACGAAACCTCGGGACTAGCGTACGAGCAGTACTTC.

The V gene is TRBV5-1, the J gene TRBJ1-2; no reliable D call. V was trimmed by 4 bases and J by 4 bases, leaving 8 bases between them. The CDR3 is 12 residues long. Germline V gene sequence: CDR1 SGHRS, CDR2 YFSETQ. This CDR3 is CASSEGIYGYTF. In nucleotides, the CDR3 is TGCGCCAGCAGCGAGGGCATCTATGGCTACACCTTC.

This clonotype has more than one count but fewer than ten. The chain has TRBV7-4 and TRBJ2-7; tentative D call: TRBD1 (6 bases). Germline V lookup: CDR1 SGHVT, CDR2 SQSDAQ. V lost 1 base to trimming and J lost 0 bases, with 16 bases between them. The length of the CDR3 is 17 residues. CDR3 in DNA: TGTGCCAGCAGCTTAGACCCAGGACAGCCCAGCTCCTACGAGCAGTACTTC. This codes for CASSLDPGQPSSYEQYF.

This sequence joins TRBV5-6 and TRBJ2-7; possible D gene TRBD1, 6 bases. The CDR3 is 14 amino acids. Germline loops: CDR1 SGHDT, CDR2 YYEEEE. The V end lost 0 bases, the J end lost 4 bases, and 11 bases lay between the germline ends. CDR3 nucleotides: TGTGCCAGCAGCTTGGTATCAGGGGATTACGAGCAGTACTTC. It codes for CASSLVSGDYEQYF. Together with reference TRBV5-6 and TRBJ2-7, the CDR3 gives the full variable domain: DAGVTQSPTHLIKTRGQQVTLRCSPKSGHDTVSWYQQALGQGPQFIFQYYEEEERQRGNFPDRFSGHQFPNYSSELNVNALLLGDSALYLCASSLVSGDYEQYFGPGTRLTVT.

The CDR3 region has the DNA TGTGCCAGCAGTCCCAATCTAGCTCCCACAGATACGCAGTATTTT. Amino acids: CASSPNLAPTDTQYF. The chain carries TRBV6-2 or TRBV6-3 and TRBJ2-3; possible D gene TRBD2, 5 bases. From germline, CDR1 is MNHEY and CDR2 SVGEGT. There are 15 residues in the CDR3. Trimming cost V 5 bases and J 2 bases, with 14 bases left between them.

The table lists this clonotype with a few counts. The gene calls are TRBV7-3 and TRBJ2-7, with 8 bases lining up with TRBD2. The germline gives CDR1 SGHTA, CDR2 FQGTGA. V trimming: 2 bases; J trimming: 2 bases; junction bases outside the gene matches: 5. There are 15 residues in the CDR3. CDR3 bases: TGTGCCAGCAGCTTAGGAGGGGGACTAGCCTACGAGCAGTACTTC. The encoded protein is CASSLGGGLAYEQYF.

The chain is built from TRBV9 and TRBJ2-5, with D possibly matching TRBD1 (6 bases). TRBJ2-7 matches the DNA end more closely, so the J call is doubtful. Per germline, CDR1 SGDLS and CDR2 YYNGEE. This CDR3 spans 14 amino acids. The CDR3 DNA follows: TGTGCCAGCAACGACGGACAGTATCCCTACGAGCAGTACTTC. It specifies CASNDGQYPYEQYF.

The chain uses TRBV27 and TRBJ2-4; 7 bases agree with TRBD1. The end of the DNA fits TRBJ2-5 better, so the J call may be wrong. CDR1 MNHEY and CDR2 SMNVEV come from the germline V gene (reference sequence). The CDR3 spans 13 residues. The CDR3 is CASSFHRGETQYF. CDR3 DNA: TGTGCCAGCAGTTTTCACAGGGGTGAGACCCAGTACTTC.

V and J are TRBV28 and TRBJ2-7; D is possibly TRBD2 (5 bases). Trimming removed 10 bases from V and 4 bases from J, with 11 bases in between. The CDR3 has 11 residues. Germline CDR1 is MDHEN and CDR2 is SYDVKM. CDR3 sequence: CATRRVYEQYF. Written as DNA, the CDR3 is TGTGCCACCCGGCGGGTTTACGAGCAGTACTTC.

This clonotype was seen only a few times. The V gene is TRBV5-1, the J gene TRBJ1-2, with TRBD1 as a possible D gene (6 bases). There are 16 residues in the CDR3. V was trimmed by 4 bases and J by 8 bases, leaving 24 bases between them. Germline V CDR1 and CDR2: SGHRS, YFSETQ. The CDR3 spells CASSPRQVPGQVGYTF. CDR3 sequence (DNA): TGCGCCAGCAGCCCGCGCCAGGTTCCGGGACAAGTAGGCTACACCTTC.

At least ten counts were recorded for this clonotype. The chain carries TRBV3-1 and TRBJ2-5; weak D call: TRBD2 (6 bases). Deletions cut 0 bases from V and 2 bases from J, with 10 bases between. The CDR3 extends over 15 amino acids. Germline CDR1 is LGHDT and CDR2 is YNNKEL (reference sequence). DNA of the CDR3: TGTGCCAGCAGCCAAGAGCGGCTAGCGCAAGAGACCCAGTACTTC. This sequence encodes CASSQERLAQETQYF.

The rearrangement joins TRBV7-9 to TRBJ2-3; D not certain. V was trimmed by 3 bases and J by 0 bases, leaving 4 bases between them. Per germline, CDR1 SEHNR and CDR2 FQNEAQ (reference sequence). The CDR3 runs to 13 residues. The CDR3 sequence: CASSFFSTDTQYF. The CDR3 region has the DNA TGTGCCAGCAGCTTCTTTAGCACAGATACGCAGTATTTT.

This rearrangement joins TRBV7-9 to TRBJ1-2; D gene unclear. In germline, CDR1 is SEHNR, CDR2 FQNEAQ (reference sequence). The V end lost 8 bases, the J end lost 4 bases, and 14 bases lay between the germline ends. CDR3 length equals 13 residues. Here the CDR3 DNA reads TGTGCCAGCGCTCGGACCCTGGTCTATGGCTACACCTTC. As protein: CASARTLVYGYTF.

This clonotype was seen a few times. This rearrangement joins TRBV5-5 to TRBJ2-3, with 8 bases fitting TRBD2. The CDR3 length is 17 residues. Germline V gene data show CDR1 as SGHKS and CDR2 as YYEKEE (reference sequence). Trimming at V came to 0 bases and at J to 4 bases, leaving 10 bases not matched to a gene. The chain's CDR3 is CASSLGGPSGSADTQYF. In nucleotides, the CDR3 is TGTGCCAGCAGCTTGGGGGGTCCCAGCGGGAGTGCAGATACGCAGTATTTT.